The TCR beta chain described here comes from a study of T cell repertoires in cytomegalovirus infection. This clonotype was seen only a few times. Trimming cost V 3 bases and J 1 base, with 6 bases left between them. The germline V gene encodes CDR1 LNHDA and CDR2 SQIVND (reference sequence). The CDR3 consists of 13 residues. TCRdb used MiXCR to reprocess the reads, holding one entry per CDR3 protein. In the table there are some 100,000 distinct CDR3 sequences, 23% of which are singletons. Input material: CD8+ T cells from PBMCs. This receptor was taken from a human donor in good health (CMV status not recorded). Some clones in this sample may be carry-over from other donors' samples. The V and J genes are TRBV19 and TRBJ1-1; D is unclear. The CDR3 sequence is CASSIPGNTEAFF. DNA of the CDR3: TGTGCCAGTAGTATCCCCGGGAACACTGAAGCTTTCTTT.